A single sample gave rise to the 15 T cell receptor beta chains below, sequenced in a study of cytomegalovirus exposure and HLA in healthy donors. The PCR had 60 Vbeta and 13 Jbeta primers. TCRdb keeps only in-frame clones here, not all; method: immunoSEQ multiplex PCR. The repertoire holds around 170,000 clones, over 65% seen once, with 1.4% in the top ten. Sequencing was done on a sample of PBMCs. The receptor set was obtained from a man between 18 and 35 years old in good health and CMV-seronegative.

V is TRBV18 and J is TRBJ2-1, with 7 bases identical to TRBD2. With V trimmed by 5 bases and J by 0 bases, 4 bases remained unmatched. Germline CDR1 and CDR2: KGHSH and LQKENI. The CDR3 extends over 15 amino acids. The CDR3 reads CASSLRTSSYNEQFF. The CDR3 region has the DNA TGTGCCAGCTCATTACGGACTAGCTCCTACAATGAGCAGTTCTTC.

V and J are TRBV30 and TRBJ2-1, with 10 nucleotides matching TRBD1. Germline V gene data show CDR1 as GTSNPN and CDR2 as SVGIG (reference sequence). The junction had 5 bases not matched to a gene; V was cut back by 1 base and J by 2 bases. CDR3 length: 16 amino acids. CDR3: CAWSGGTGEAYNEQFF. The CDR3 DNA sequence: TGTGCCTGGAGTGGGGGGACAGGGGAAGCCTACAATGAGCAGTTCTTC.

This clone was observed a handful of times. The CDR3 nucleotides read TGTGCCAGCAGTTCCGGACTAGCGGTATCTGCTTACTCCTACAATGAGCAGTTCTTC. Protein: CASSSGLAVSAYSYNEQFF. The chain is built from TRBV11-3 and TRBJ2-1; 10 bases match TRBD2. CDR3 length: 19 amino acids. V lost 6 bases to trimming and J lost 0 bases; unmatched junction nucleotides: 14. CDR1 and CDR2 (germline): SGHNT, YENEEA.

The chain employs TRBV7-2 and TRBJ2-5, with D maybe TRBD1 (6 bases). TRBJ2-7 matches the DNA end more closely, so the J call is doubtful. This CDR3 is 13 amino acids long. Looked up from germline, CDR1 is SGHTA and CDR2 is FQGNSA. CDR3 in amino acids: CASRSRGSYEQYF. The CDR3 DNA follows: TGTGCCAGCAGGAGCAGGGGAAGCTACGAGCAGTACTTC.

This chain links TRBV4-1 with TRBJ2-5, with 8 bases aligning to TRBD1. J was trimmed by 4 bases and V by 3 bases; bases with no gene match: 4. The CDR3 runs to 14 residues. CDR1 and CDR2 (germline): MGHRA, YSYEKL. The CDR3 nucleotides read TGCGCCAGCAGCCAGACAGGGGCGGGAGAGACCCAGTACTTC. Amino acids: CASSQTGAGETQYF.

The CDR3 spells CASKDRGLNTEAFF. DNA for the CDR3: TGTGCCAGCAAGGACAGGGGGCTGAACACTGAAGCTTTCTTT. The chain uses TRBV6-6 and TRBJ1-1, with TRBD1 matching over 11 bases. Germline trimming cut 7 bases from V and 0 bases from J; bases unmatched to any gene: 1. The CDR3 covers 14 residues. Germline V gene data show CDR1 as MNHNY and CDR2 as SVGAGI (reference sequence).

This clone was detected only a few times. V is TRBV19 and J is TRBJ1-5, with TRBD1 identical over 9 bases. Germline values: CDR1 LNHDA, CDR2 SQIVND (reference sequence). The CDR3 sequence is 14 residues long. The V segment lost 6 bases and the J segment 1 base; nucleotides outside the gene matches: 1. CDR3 in DNA: TGTGCCAGTAGGGACAGGGGAAGCAATCAGCCCCAGCATTTT. Its protein product is CASRDRGSNQPQHF.

The chain uses TRBV11-2 and TRBJ1-2, with a possible D match to TRBD1 (6 bases). This CDR3 spans 16 amino acids. Trimming removed 3 bases from V and 6 bases from J, with 20 bases in between. Looked up from germline, CDR1 is SGHAT and CDR2 is FQNNGV. The CDR3 nucleotides read TGTGCCAGCAGCTTCGTGGACAGCCATAGTATAGATGGCTACACCTTC. It is translated as CASSFVDSHSIDGYTF.

The chain couples TRBV2 to TRBJ2-3; 7 nucleotides line up with TRBD1. V was pared by 6 bases and J by 8 bases, with 8 bases of the junction left unmatched. CDR1 and CDR2 from the germline V gene are SNHLY and FYNNEI. CDR3 size: 13 residues. In DNA form, the CDR3 reads TGTGCCAGCAGGGTCGGGACAGAGGCTACGCAGTATTTT. Translated, it gives CASRVGTEATQYF.

The V and J genes are TRBV27 and TRBJ2-2; TRBD1 matches at 10 bases. CDR3 length: 16 residues. V shed 5 bases, J shed 6 bases, and the junction held 9 bases outside the gene matches. Germline CDR1 reads MNHEY; CDR2 reads SMNVEV (reference sequence). CDR3 amino acids: CASSHDRGRIPGELFF. CDR3 sequence (DNA): TGTGCCAGCAGTCACGACAGGGGGCGCATCCCCGGGGAGCTGTTTTTT.

The chain recombines TRBV2 with TRBJ1-2; 8 nucleotides line up with TRBD1. The CDR3 covers 14 residues. The germline CDR1 and CDR2 sequences are SNHLY and FYNNEI. V gave up 7 bases and J gave up 2 bases; unmatched junction bases: 6. Written as DNA, the CDR3 is TGTGCCAGCACCCAGGACAGGGAAAACTATGGCTACACCTTC. Encoded protein: CASTQDRENYGYTF. The full variable domain, rest sourced from reference TRBV2 and TRBJ1-2, is EPEVTQTPSHQVTQMGQEVILRCVPISNHLYFYWYRQILGQKVEFLVSFYNNEISEKSEIFDDQFSVERPDGSNFTLKIRSTKLEDSAMYFCASTQDRENYGYTFGSGTRLTVV.

The chain recombines TRBV5-1 with TRBJ2-7, with D possibly being TRBD2 (5 bases). The CDR3 runs 13 residues. V lost 3 bases to trimming and J lost 6 bases, with 13 bases between them. Germline V lookup: CDR1 SGHRS, CDR2 YFSETQ. CDR3 protein: CASSSKLVIEQYF. The CDR3 coding sequence is TGCGCCAGCAGCTCGAAACTAGTAATCGAGCAGTACTTC.

CDR3 region: CASSYSVLAEQYF. CDR3 bases: TGTGCCAGCAGTTACTCGGTCCTAGCGGAGCAGTACTTC. The rearrangement joins TRBV6-5 to TRBJ2-7, with a tentative D call TRBD2 (6 bases). The CDR3 is 13 amino acids. Trimming pared 0 bases from V and 7 bases from J, leaving 10 bases between. Germline assignment: CDR1 MNHEY and CDR2 SVGAGI.

The V call is TRBV6-5, the J call TRBJ2-1; TRBD1 aligns across 9 bases. There are 13 residues in the CDR3. Germline trimming cut 11 bases from V and 7 bases from J; bases unmatched to any gene: 9. Looked up from germline, CDR1 is MNHEY and CDR2 is SVGAGI. CDR3 residues: CAAGYRGQNEQFF. The CDR3 DNA reads TGTGCCGCCGGATACAGGGGGCAAAATGAGCAGTTCTTC.

The chain employs TRBV6-6 and TRBJ1-2; D is possibly TRBD1 (6 bases). The CDR3 is 14 residues long. The germline V gene has CDR1 MNHNY and CDR2 SVGAGI (reference sequence). Trimming left V 5 bases short and J 0 bases short, with 10 bases between. The CDR3 DNA sequence: TGTGCCAGCAGTAGGGACACCGCTAACTATGGCTACACCTTC. This encodes CASSRDTANYGYTF.